This is a list of T cell receptor beta chains from one sample in a study of identifying expanded T cells in peripheral blood. The data were produced by immunoSEQ multiplex PCR, yet TCRdb's version contains in-frame clones alone and is incomplete. The sample holds some 78,000 clones; 88% are singletons and the top ten take around 17%. Sequencing input: blood. Receptor source: a person aged 18 to 75 in good health. Both conserved end residues are part of each CDR3. The D gene is left open where the match is weak. Clone sizes are given selectively: once, few, many, or a class where the clone is expanded.

j_call v_call d_call clone_size cdr3_aa cdr3_nt
TRBJ1-2 TRBV6-5 NA once CASSTPGSSYGYTF TGTGCCAGCAGTACCCCCGGTTCTAGCTATGGCTACACCTTC
TRBJ1-1 TRBV28 NA NA CASSLRGVPRTEAFF TGTGCCAGCAGTTTACGTGGTGTACCACGGACTGAAGCTTTCTTT
TRBJ1-2 TRBV5-4 NA few CASKRTGSNTLNLRGYTF TGTGCCAGCAAACGAACAGGATCTAACACCCTTAACCTTAGGGGCTACACCTTC
TRBJ1-2 TRBV7-2 NA NA CASSGGSPENYGYTF TGTGCCAGCAGCGGGGGGTCCCCGGAAAACTATGGCTACACCTTC
TRBJ1-2 TRBV20-1 NA NA CSVTGVGGYTF TGCAGTGTTACGGGGGTGGGTGGCTACACCTTC
TRBJ2-6 TRBV5-6 TRBD2 few CASSLYFGLADSGANVLTF TGTGCCAGCAGCTTGTATTTCGGACTAGCGGACTCTGGGGCCAACGTCCTGACTTTC
TRBJ1-1 TRBV15 TRBD1 NA CATSRYRQGGTEAFF TGTGCCACCAGCAGATATAGACAGGGCGGGACTGAAGCTTTCTTT
TRBJ1-2 TRBV5-6 NA NA CASSLAPGVNYGYTF TGTGCCAGCAGCTTGGCCCCAGGGGTAAACTATGGCTACACCTTC
TRBJ1-5 TRBV19 TRBD1 NA CASSTDGTGGNQPQHF TGTGCCAGTAGTACCGACGGGACAGGGGGCAATCAGCCCCAGCATTTT
TRBJ2-5 TRBV5-8 TRBD1 NA CASSLIQGAQETQYF TGTGCCAGCAGCTTGATACAGGGGGCCCAAGAGACCCAGTACTTC
TRBJ1-6 TRBV2 NA few CATRETDGSPLHF TGTGCCACCAGGGAGACAGATGGATCACCCCTCCACTTT
TRBJ2-3 TRBV11-2 TRBD2 NA CASSLGAGGHTDTQYF TGTGCCAGCAGCTTAGGGGCGGGGGGCCACACAGATACGCAGTATTTT
TRBJ1-1 TRBV7-8 NA NA CASSSSGSWDTEAFF TGTGCCAGCAGCTCTTCAGGGAGTTGGGACACTGAAGCTTTCTTT
TRBJ1-5 TRBV6-5 NA NA CASSPLRDKNQPQHF TGTGCCAGCAGTCCCCTACGAGACAAAAATCAGCCCCAGCATTTT
TRBJ2-7 TRBV5-4 NA once CASSLAGQGYTNQYF TGTGCCAGCAGCTTGGCCGGACAAGGTTATACGAATCAGTACTTC
TRBJ2-6 TRBV5-1 NA NA CASSSGEGANVLTF TGCGCCAGCAGCTCTGGGGAAGGGGCCAACGTCCTGACTTTC
TRBJ1-3 TRBV7-9 NA NA CASSLEVRVSGNTIYF TGTGCCAGCAGCTTAGAGGTCAGGGTCTCTGGAAACACCATATATTTT
TRBJ2-5 TRBV7-9 TRBD1 NA CASSSGQGVQETQYF TGTGCCAGCAGCTCTGGACAGGGCGTCCAAGAGACCCAGTACTTC
TRBJ2-7 TRBV28 TRBD2 NA CASTAGVYEQYF TGTGCCAGCACTGCGGGGGTCTACGAGCAGTACTTC
TRBJ2-2 TRBV15 NA NA CATSRGVGGAGTGELFF TGTGCCACCAGCAGGGGGGTCGGGGGCGCGGGCACCGGGGAGCTGTTTTTT
TRBJ1-2 TRBV6-4 TRBD1 many CASSDSTGGGYTF TGTGCCAGCAGTGACTCGACAGGGGGCGGCTACACCTTC
TRBJ2-5 TRBV7-6 TRBD2 NA CASSLLHGTSGGRRTSGETQYF TGTGCCAGCAGCCTGCTCCATGGGACTAGCGGGGGAAGAAGAACGAGTGGGGAGACCCAGTACTTC
TRBJ2-7 TRBV11-2 NA NA CASSLSSPYEQYF TGTGCCAGCAGCTTAAGCTCCCCCTACGAGCAGTACTTC
TRBJ2-3 TRBV10-1 NA NA CASSSLGEDTQYF TGCGCCAGCAGCTCACTAGGGGAAGATACGCAGTATTTT
TRBJ2-2 TRBV4-3 NA once CASSRGGRTTGELFF TGCGCCAGCAGCCGGGGCGGAAGAACCACCGGGGAGCTGTTTTTT
TRBJ1-3 TRBV7-6 NA NA CASSLGGFSGNTIYF TGTGCCAGCAGCTTGGGGGGCTTCTCTGGAAACACCATATATTTT
TRBJ1-3 TRBV4-3 NA once CASSQVPVNTIYF TGCGCCAGCAGCCAAGTTCCCGTTAACACCATATATTTT
TRBJ2-7 TRBV28 TRBD1 NA CASSFRLQGVFTYEQYF TGTGCCAGCAGTTTCCGTCTTCAGGGGGTCTTTACCTACGAGCAGTACTTC
TRBJ1-1 TRBV27 NA NA CASSLGTSTEAFF TGTGCCAGCAGTCTAGGGACGTCGACTGAAGCTTTCTTT
TRBJ2-3 TRBV5-1 NA NA CASSAWVGDPDTQYF TGCGCCAGCAGCGCCTGGGTCGGGGACCCAGATACGCAGTATTTT
TRBJ2-1 TRBV10-3 TRBD2 NA CAISPGLAGGNEQFF TGTGCCATCAGTCCCGGACTAGCGGGGGGCAATGAGCAGTTCTTC
TRBJ2-2 TRBV13 TRBD1 NA CASSSDRANTGELFF TGTGCCAGCAGCTCGGACAGGGCGAACACCGGGGAGCTGTTTTTT
TRBJ2-7 TRBV27 TRBD2 NA CASSRSGGTSYEQYF TGTGCCAGCAGTCGTAGCGGGGGGACCTCCTACGAGCAGTACTTC